This TCR beta chain derives from a study of cytomegalovirus exposure and HLA in healthy donors. Study-wide results and caveats: Reported findings show TCR beta sequences accurately forecast HLA-A and HLA-B alleles in most subjects. CMV serostatus was the sole immune exposure data available.

The CDR3 length is 12 residues. Germline V gene sequence: CDR1 SQVTM, CDR2 ANQGSEA. V shed 7 bases and J 3 bases; nucleotides not matched to a gene: 6. Researchers ran the PCR with 60 Vbeta and 13 Jbeta primers. Using immunoSEQ multiplex PCR, the repertoire was profiled, and TCRdb retains in-frame clones only, with some absent. The sample has roughly 80,000 clones, under 85% seen once. Points on this clone: Its antigen remains unidentified.

The sequence came from a woman aged 40 to 50 in good health and CMV-seropositive. The sequencing input was PBMCs. The chain is built from TRBV29-1 and TRBJ2-7; TRBD2 matches at 7 bases. In DNA form, the CDR3 reads TGCAGCGCCGGGGACTACGTCTACGAGCAGTACTTC. This gives the protein CSAGDYVYEQYF.